This T cell receptor beta chain derives from a study of shared clonotypes between healthy human individuals. Profiling relied on immunoSEQ multiplex PCR, and the TCRdb table lists in-frame clones only, not all of them. The profile shows hundreds of thousands of clones, approximately 79% of them singletons. The CDR3 is made up of 15 amino acids. The germline V and J ends were trimmed by 2 bases and 0 bases, with 10 bases remaining between them. Looked up from germline, CDR1 is SNHLY and CDR2 is FYNNEI. The chain is built from TRBV2 and TRBJ2-5; D gene unclear. The clonotype was recovered from a woman aged 25-40 years in good health. Sequenced sample: memory CD4+ T cells sorted from blood. Subset of the sample: CD45RA-negative fraction. The CDR3 DNA is TGTGCCAGCAGTGAAACGGTCCTGTACCAAGAGACCCAGTACTTC. Protein sequence: CASSETVLYQETQYF.